This T cell receptor beta chain is drawn from a study of CXCR3-negative and CXCR3-positive naive CD8 T cells. Per the germline V gene, CDR1 is SGHRS and CDR2 is YFSETQ. CDR3 length: 14 amino acids. The authors made the TRB cDNA libraries by 5' RACE using UMI labels. From the 5' RACE reads, TCRdb lists one entry per CDR3 protein and no DNA. The repertoire table contains approximately 52,000 distinct CDR3 sequences. Sequences were obtained from memory CD8+ T cells from blood. V usage is TRBV5-1 and J usage is TRBJ2-1; the D gene TCRdb calls, TRBD1, cannot be checked with no DNA. The sequence came from a human donor in good health. Some clones in this sample may be carry-over from other donors' samples. The CDR3 region is CASSLAGGNNEQFF.